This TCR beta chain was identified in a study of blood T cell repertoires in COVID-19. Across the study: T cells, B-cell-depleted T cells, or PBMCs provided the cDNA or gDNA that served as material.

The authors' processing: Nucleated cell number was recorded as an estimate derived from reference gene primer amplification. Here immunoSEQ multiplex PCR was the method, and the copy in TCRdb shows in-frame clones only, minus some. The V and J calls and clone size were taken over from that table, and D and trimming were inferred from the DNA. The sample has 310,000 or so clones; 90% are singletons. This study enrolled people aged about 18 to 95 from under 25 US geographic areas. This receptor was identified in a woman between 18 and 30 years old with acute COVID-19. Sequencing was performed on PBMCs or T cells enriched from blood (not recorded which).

The CDR3 spells CASRLRTAVAYEQYF. In DNA form, the CDR3 reads TGCGCCAGCAGACTAAGGACAGCGGTCGCCTACGAGCAGTACTTC. This sequence joins TRBV5-1 and TRBJ2-7, with D possibly being TRBD1 (6 bases). Between the trimmed V and J ends, which lost 5 bases and 2 bases, there was a span of 17 bases. The germline V gene encodes CDR1 SGHRS and CDR2 YFSETQ. There are 15 residues in the CDR3.